The sequence of this TCR beta chain was determined in a study of response to subunit inactivated influenza vaccine. Study results and caveats: It was suggested by the authors that few new T cells are recruited by each seasonal influenza vaccination.

TCRdb re-analysed the RT-PCR reads in MiXCR, keeping a single row per CDR3 protein. Here the sample spans fewer than 750,000 distinct CDR3 sequences, 13% to 15% being singletons. Trimming left V 7 bases short and J 7 bases short, with 11 bases between. This CDR3 has 13 residues. The germline gives CDR1 MDHEN, CDR2 SYDVKM. A note on this clonotype: Its target is not known.

The source of this sequence is a man aged 50 or older who received an inactivated influenza vaccine. The rearrangement joins TRBV28 to TRBJ1-6; TRBD1 is a possible D gene (6 bases). This specimen was PBMCs from blood, taken about 11 days after vaccination. This chain's CDR3 is CASTPDSNSPLHF. The CDR3 DNA reads TGTGCCAGCACCCCGGACAGCAATTCACCCCTCCACTTT.